This T cell receptor (beta chain) was sequenced in a study of T cells after yellow fever vaccination. The length of the CDR3 is 13 residues. J lost 13 bases, V lost 1 base, and 9 bases had no gene match. Germline V gene data show CDR1 as LGHNT and CDR2 as FRNRAP. Synthesis of TCR cDNA relied on 5'RACE template switching, which attached a universal primer site and UMIs. TCRdb passed the 5' RACE reads through MiXCR, listing each CDR3 protein once. The table records approximately 610,000 distinct CDR3 sequences, 17% of them present only once. Study outcomes and limitations: Bulk-population clonotypes that are abundant could appear as contaminants in FACS-sorted repertoires.

Of note for this clonotype: Its antigen is as yet unknown.

The clonotype was recovered from a young man who received the YFV17D yellow fever vaccine. Sequences were derived from PBMCs, sampled about 5 days after the first yellow fever vaccination. The chain is built from TRBV12-5 and TRBJ2-5; the match to TRBD2 covers 7 bases. CDR3 region: CASGLGTTSARYF. CDR3 coding DNA: TGTGCTAGTGGTTTGGGGACAACTAGCGCGCGGTACTTC.